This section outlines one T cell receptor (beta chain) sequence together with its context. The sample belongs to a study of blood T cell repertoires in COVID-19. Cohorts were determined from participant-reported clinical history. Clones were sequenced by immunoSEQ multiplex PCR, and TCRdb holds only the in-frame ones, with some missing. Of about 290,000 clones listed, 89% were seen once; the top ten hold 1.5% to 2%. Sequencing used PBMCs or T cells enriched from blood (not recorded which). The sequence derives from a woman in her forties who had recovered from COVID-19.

CDR3 amino acids: CASGSPSTDTQYF. The CDR3 bases are TGTGCCAGCGGGAGTCCTAGCACAGATACGCAGTATTTT. This sequence joins TRBV6-5 and TRBJ2-3; TRBD2 might be the D (5 bases). Germline-derived CDR1 and CDR2 are MNHEY and SVGAGI. The CDR3 runs to 13 residues. The germline V and J ends were trimmed by 8 bases and 0 bases, with 9 bases remaining between them.